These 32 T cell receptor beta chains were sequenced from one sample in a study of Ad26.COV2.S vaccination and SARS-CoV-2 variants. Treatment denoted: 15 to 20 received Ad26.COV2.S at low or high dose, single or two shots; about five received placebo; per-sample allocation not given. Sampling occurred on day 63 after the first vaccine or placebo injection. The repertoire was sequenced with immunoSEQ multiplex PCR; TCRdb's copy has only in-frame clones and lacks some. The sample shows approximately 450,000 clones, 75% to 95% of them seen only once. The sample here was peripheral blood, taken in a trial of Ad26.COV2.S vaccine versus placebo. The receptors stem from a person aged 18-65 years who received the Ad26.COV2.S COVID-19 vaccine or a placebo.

CDR3 loop: CASSPGTQGETQYF. The CDR3 DNA reads TGTGCCAGCAGCCCAGGGACCCAGGGAGAGACCCAGTACTTC. V gene TRBV5-5 combines with J gene TRBJ2-5; D may correspond to TRBD1 or TRBD2 (5 bases each). V was shortened by 4 bases and J by 4 bases, with 14 bases between the two germline ends. Germline values: CDR1 SGHKS, CDR2 YYEKEE (reference sequence). The CDR3 runs 14 residues.

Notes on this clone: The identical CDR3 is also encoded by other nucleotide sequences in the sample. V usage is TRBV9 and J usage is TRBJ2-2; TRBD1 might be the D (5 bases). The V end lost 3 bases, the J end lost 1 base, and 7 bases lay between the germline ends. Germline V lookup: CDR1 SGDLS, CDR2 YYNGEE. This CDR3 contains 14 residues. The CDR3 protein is CASSDRRNTGELFF. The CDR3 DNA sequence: TGTGCCAGCAGCGACAGGCGGAACACCGGGGAGCTGTTTTTT. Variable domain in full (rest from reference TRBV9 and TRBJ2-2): DSGVTQTPKHLITATGQRVTLRCSPRSGDLSVYWYQQSLDQGLQFLIQYYNGEERAKGNILERFSAQQFPDLHSELNLSSLELGDSALYFCASSDRRNTGELFFGEGSRLTVL.

The CDR3 is CASSLEANYGYTF. The CDR3 DNA sequence: TGTGCCAGCAGCCTGGAAGCTAACTATGGCTACACCTTC. The V gene is TRBV3-1 (or the pseudogene TRBV3-2), the J gene TRBJ1-2; D is unresolved. V was pared by 4 bases and J by 0 bases, with 6 bases between. The V gene's germline CDR1 is LGHDT and CDR2 YNNKEL (reference sequence). This CDR3 is 13 amino acids long.

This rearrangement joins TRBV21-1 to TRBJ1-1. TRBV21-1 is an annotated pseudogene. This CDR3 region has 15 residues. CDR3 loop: CASSKATDSNTEAFF. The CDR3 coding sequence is TGTGCCAGCAGCAAAGCTACAGACTCGAACACTGAAGCTTTCTTT.

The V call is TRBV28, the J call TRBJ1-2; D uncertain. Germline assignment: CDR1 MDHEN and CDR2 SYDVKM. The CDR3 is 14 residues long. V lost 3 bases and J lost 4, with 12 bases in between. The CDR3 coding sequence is TGTGCCAGCAGTTTCACCCCCAGGATCTATGGCTACACCTTC. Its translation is CASSFTPRIYGYTF.

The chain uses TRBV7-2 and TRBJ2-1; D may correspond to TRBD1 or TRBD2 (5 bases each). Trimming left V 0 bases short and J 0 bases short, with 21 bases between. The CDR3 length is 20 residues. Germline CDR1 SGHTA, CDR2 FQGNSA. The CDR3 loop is CASSLASFGDGRSSYNEQFF. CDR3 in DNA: TGTGCCAGCAGCTTAGCGTCGTTTGGGGACGGGCGAAGCTCCTACAATGAGCAGTTCTTC. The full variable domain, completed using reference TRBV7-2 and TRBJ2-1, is GAGVSQSPSNKVTEKGKDVELRCDPISGHTALYWYRQSLGQGLEFLIYFQGNSAPDKSGLPSDRFSAERTGGSVSTLTIQRTQQEDSAVYLCASSLASFGDGRSSYNEQFFGPGTRLTVL.

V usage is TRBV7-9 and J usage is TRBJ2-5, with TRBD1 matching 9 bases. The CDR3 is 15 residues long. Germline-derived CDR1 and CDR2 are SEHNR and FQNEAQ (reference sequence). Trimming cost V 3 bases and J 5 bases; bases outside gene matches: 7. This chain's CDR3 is CASSFTGTGKETQYF. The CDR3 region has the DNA TGTGCCAGCAGCTTCACCGGGACAGGGAAGGAGACCCAGTACTTC.

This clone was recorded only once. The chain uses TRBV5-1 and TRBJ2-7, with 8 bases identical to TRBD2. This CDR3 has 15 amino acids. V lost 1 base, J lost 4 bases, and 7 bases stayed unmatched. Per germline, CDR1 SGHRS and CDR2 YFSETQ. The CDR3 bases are TGCGCCAGCAGCTTGTTTCAGCGGGAGAGATACGAGCAGTACTTC. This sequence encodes CASSLFQRERYEQYF.

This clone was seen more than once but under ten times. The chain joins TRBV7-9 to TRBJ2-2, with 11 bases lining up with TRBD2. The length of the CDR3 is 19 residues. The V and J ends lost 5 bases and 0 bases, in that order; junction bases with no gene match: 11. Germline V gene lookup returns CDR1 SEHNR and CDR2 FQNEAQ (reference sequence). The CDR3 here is CASSPPTSGGTANTGELFF. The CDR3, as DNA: TGTGCCAGCAGCCCACCCACTAGCGGGGGAACCGCGAACACCGGGGAGCTGTTTTTT.

The CDR3 protein is CASSLGPGTGGTEAFF. In DNA form, the CDR3 reads TGTGCCAGCAGCTTAGGACCCGGGACAGGGGGGACTGAAGCTTTCTTT. The chain has TRBV7-9 and TRBJ1-1; 11 bases align to TRBD1. The CDR3 is 16 residues long. Per germline, CDR1 SEHNR and CDR2 FQNEAQ (reference sequence). The J segment lost 5 bases and the V segment lost 1 base, leaving 6 bases of the junction unmatched. Combining the CDR3 with reference TRBV7-9 and TRBJ1-1 gives the whole variable domain DTGVSQNPRHKITKRGQNVTFRCDPISEHNRLYWYRQTLGQGPEFLTYFQNEAQLEKSRLLSDRFSAERPKGSFSTLEIQRTEQGDSAMYLCASSLGPGTGGTEAFFGQGTRLTVV.

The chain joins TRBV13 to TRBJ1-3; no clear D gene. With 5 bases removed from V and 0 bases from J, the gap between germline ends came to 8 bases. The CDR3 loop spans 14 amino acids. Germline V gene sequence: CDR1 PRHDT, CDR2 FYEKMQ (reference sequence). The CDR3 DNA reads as TGTGCCAGCAGCCGACTCACCTCTGGAAACACCATATATTTT. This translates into CASSRLTSGNTIYF.

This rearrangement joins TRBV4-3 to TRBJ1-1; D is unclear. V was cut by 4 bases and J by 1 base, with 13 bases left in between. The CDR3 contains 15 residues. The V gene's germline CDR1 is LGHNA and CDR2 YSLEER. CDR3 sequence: CASSPLVRQNTEAFF. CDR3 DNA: TGCGCCAGCAGCCCTCTTGTTAGGCAGAACACTGAAGCTTTCTTT.

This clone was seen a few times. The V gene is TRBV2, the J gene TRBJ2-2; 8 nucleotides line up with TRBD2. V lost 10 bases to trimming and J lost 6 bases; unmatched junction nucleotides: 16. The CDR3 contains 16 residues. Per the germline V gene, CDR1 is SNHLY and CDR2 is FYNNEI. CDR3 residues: CATQRYSGSSAGELFF. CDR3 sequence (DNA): TGTGCCACACAAAGGTACAGCGGGAGTTCAGCCGGGGAGCTGTTTTTT. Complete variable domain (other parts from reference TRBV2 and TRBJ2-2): EPEVTQTPSHQVTQMGQEVILRCVPISNHLYFYWYRQILGQKVEFLVSFYNNEISEKSEIFDDQFSVERPDGSNFTLKIRSTKLEDSAMYFCATQRYSGSSAGELFFGEGSRLTVL.

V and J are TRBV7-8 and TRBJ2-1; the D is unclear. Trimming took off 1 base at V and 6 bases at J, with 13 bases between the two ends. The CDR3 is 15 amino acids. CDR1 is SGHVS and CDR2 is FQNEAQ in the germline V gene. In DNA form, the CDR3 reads TGTGCCAGCAGCTTAGTAAGGTTTGACGGCAATGAGCAGTTCTTC. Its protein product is CASSLVRFDGNEQFF. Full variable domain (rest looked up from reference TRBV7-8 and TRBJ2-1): GAGVSQSPRYKVAKRGQDVALRCDPISGHVSLFWYQQALGQGPEFLTYFQNEAQLDKSGLPSDRFFAERPEGSVSTLKIQRTQQEDSAVYLCASSLVRFDGNEQFFGPGTRLTVL.

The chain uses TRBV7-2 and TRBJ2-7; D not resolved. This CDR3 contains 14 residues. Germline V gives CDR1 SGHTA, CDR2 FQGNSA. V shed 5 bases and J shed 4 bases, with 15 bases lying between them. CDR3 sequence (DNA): TGTGCCAGCAGCCCCATTTCCAACTCTTACGAGCAGTACTTC. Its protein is CASSPISNSYEQYF. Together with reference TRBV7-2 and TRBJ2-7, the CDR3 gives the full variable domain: GAGVSQSPSNKVTEKGKDVELRCDPISGHTALYWYRQSLGQGLEFLIYFQGNSAPDKSGLPSDRFSAERTGGSVSTLTIQRTQQEDSAVYLCASSPISNSYEQYFGPGTRLTVT.

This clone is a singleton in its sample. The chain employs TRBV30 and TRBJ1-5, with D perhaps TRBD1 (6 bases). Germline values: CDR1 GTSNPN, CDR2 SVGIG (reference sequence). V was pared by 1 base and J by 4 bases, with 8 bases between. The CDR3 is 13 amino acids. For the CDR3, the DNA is TGTGCCTGGAGTGGGGGGCGGAATCAGCCCCAGCATTTT. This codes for CAWSGGRNQPQHF.

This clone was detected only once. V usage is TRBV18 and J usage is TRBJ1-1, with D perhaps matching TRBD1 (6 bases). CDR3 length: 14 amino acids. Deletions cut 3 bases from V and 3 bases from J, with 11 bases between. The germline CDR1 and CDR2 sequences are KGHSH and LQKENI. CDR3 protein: CASSPGHGHTEAFF. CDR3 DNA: TGTGCCAGCTCACCGGGACACGGCCACACTGAAGCTTTCTTT.

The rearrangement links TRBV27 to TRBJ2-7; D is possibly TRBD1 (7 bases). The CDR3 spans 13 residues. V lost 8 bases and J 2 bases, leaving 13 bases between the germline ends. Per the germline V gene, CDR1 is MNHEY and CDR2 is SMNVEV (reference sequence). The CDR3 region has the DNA TGTGCCAGCGGGGCGGGGACAGCCTACGAGCAGTACTTC. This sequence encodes CASGAGTAYEQYF.

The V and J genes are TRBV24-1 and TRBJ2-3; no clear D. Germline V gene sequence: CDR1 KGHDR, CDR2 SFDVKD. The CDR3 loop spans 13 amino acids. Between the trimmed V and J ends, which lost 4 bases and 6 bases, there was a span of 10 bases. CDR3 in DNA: TGTGCCACCAGTGACCCTAGTTGGGATACGCAGTATTTT. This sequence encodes CATSDPSWDTQYF.

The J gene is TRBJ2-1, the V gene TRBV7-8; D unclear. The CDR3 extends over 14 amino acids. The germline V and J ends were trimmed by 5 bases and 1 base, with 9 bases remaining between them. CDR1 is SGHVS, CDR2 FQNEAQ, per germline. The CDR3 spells CASSPDGSYNEQFF. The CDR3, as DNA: TGTGCCAGCAGCCCCGACGGATCCTACAATGAGCAGTTCTTC.

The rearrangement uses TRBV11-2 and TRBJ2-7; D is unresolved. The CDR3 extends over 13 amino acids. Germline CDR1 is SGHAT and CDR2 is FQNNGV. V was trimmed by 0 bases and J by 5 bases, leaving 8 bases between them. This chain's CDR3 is CASSLDRLNEQYF. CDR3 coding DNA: TGTGCCAGCAGCTTAGACAGGCTAAACGAGCAGTACTTC.

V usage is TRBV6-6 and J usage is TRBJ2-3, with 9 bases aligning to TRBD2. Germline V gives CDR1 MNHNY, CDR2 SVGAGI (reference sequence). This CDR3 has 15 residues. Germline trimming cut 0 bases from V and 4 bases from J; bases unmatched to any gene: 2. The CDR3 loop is CASSYSAGGPDTQYF. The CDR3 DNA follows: TGTGCCAGCAGTTACTCGGCGGGAGGGCCAGATACGCAGTATTTT.

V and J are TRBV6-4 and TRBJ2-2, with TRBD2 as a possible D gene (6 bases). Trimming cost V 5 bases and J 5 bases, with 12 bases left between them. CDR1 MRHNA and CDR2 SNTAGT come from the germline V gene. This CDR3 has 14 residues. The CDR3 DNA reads TGTGCCAGCAGTACGGGAGACGATACCGGGGAGCTGTTTTTT. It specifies CASSTGDDTGELFF.

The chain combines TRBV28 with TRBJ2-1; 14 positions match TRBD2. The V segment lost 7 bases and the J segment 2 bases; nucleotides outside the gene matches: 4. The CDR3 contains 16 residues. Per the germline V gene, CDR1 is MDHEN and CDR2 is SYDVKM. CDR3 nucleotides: TGTGCCAGCACCGGGACTAGCGGGAGCCCCTACAATGAGCAGTTCTTC. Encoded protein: CASTGTSGSPYNEQFF.

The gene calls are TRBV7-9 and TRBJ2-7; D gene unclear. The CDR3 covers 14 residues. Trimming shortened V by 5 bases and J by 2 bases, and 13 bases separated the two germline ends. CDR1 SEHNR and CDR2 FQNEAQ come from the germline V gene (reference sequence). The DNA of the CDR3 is TGTGCCAGCAGCCTTAGACAATTCCCCTACGAGCAGTACTTC. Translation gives CASSLRQFPYEQYF.

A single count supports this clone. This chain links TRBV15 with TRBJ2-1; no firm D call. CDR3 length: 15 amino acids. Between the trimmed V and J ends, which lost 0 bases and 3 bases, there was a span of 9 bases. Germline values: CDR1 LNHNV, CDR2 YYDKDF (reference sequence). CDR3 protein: CATSRDLGVYNEQFF. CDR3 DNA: TGTGCCACCAGCAGAGATCTGGGCGTCTACAATGAGCAGTTCTTC.

In DNA, the CDR3 is TGTGCCAGCAGCAGGGGACAGGCGGTCTACAATGAGCAGTTCTTC. Amino acids: CASSRGQAVYNEQFF. The genes are TRBV5-8 and TRBJ2-1, with 8 bases aligning to TRBD1. This CDR3 has 15 amino acids. Germline loops: CDR1 SGHTS, CDR2 YDEGEE. J lost 3 bases, V lost 4 bases, and 6 bases had no gene match.

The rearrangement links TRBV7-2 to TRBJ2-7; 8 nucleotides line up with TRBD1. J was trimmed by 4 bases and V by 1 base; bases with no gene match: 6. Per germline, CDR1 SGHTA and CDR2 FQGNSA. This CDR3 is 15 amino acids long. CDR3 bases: TGTGCCAGCAGCTTAGGGTGGGACAGGACTTACGAGCAGTACTTC. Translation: CASSLGWDRTYEQYF.

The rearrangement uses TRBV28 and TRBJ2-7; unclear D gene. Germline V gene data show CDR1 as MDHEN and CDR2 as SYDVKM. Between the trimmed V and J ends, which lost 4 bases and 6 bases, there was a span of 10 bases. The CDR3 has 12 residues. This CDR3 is CASSSPRREQYF. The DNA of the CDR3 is TGTGCCAGCAGTTCCCCACGACGCGAGCAGTACTTC. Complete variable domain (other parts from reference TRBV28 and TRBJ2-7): DVKVTQSSRYLVKRTGEKVFLECVQDMDHENMFWYRQDPGLGLRLIYFSYDVKMKEKGDIPEGYSVSREKKERFSLILESASTNQTSMYLCASSSPRREQYFGPGTRLTVT.

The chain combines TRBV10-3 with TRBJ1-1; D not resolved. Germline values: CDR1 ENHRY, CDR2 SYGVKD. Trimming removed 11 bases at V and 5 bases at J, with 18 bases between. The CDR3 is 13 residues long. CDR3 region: CAPIGVAGTEAFF. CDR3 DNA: TGTGCCCCGATCGGGGTGGCAGGAACTGAAGCTTTCTTT.

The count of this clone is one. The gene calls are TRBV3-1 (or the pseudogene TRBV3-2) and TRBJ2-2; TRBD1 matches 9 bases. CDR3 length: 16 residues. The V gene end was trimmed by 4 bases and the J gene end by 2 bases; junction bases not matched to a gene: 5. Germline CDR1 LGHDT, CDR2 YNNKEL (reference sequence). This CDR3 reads CASSPGTGYNTGELFF. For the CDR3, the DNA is TGTGCCAGCAGCCCTGGGACAGGGTACAACACCGGGGAGCTGTTTTTT.

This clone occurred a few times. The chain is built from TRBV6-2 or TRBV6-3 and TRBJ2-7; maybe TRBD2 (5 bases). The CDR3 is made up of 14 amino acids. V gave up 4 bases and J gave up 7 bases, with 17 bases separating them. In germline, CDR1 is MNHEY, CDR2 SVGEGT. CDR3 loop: CASSFGAGPEEQYF. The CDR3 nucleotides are TGTGCCAGCAGTTTTGGCGCGGGCCCAGAGGAGCAGTACTTC.